The TCR beta chain described here comes from a study of OX40 agonist ivuxolimab in advanced cancers. Comments on this clone: Its antigen remains unknown.

Study-level points and caveats: Antigens targeted by the expanded peripheral T cells were not determined.

V lost 2 bases, J lost 7 bases, and 18 bases lay in between. Germline CDR1 SGHAT, CDR2 FQNNGV. The CDR3 length is 15 residues. Clones were read by immunoSEQ multiplex PCR, and TCRdb kept only the in-frame ones, dropping some. The repertoire has 34,000 or so clones, roughly 81% of them found once; the top ten carry roughly 21%. The clonotype was recovered from an adult with an advanced solid tumor such as melanoma, head and neck, liver or kidney cancer. The input for sequencing was CD4+ or CD8+ T cells sorted from blood, taken in a trial of the OX40 agonist ivuxolimab. The chain links TRBV11-2 to TRBJ2-7, with D tentatively TRBD1 or TRBD2 (5 bases each). In DNA form, the CDR3 reads TGTGCCAGCAGCTTAAGGGACGCGGCCCTTACAGAGCAGTACTTC. Residues: CASSLRDAALTEQYF.